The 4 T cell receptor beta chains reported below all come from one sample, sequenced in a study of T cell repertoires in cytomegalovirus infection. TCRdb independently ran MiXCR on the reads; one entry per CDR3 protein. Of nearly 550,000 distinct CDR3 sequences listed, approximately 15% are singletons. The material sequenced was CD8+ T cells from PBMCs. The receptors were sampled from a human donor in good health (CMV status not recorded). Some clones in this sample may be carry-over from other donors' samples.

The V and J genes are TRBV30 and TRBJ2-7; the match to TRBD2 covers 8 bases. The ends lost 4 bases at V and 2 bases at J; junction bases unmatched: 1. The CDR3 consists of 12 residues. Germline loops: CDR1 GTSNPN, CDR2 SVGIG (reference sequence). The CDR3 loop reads CAWNGRAYEQYF. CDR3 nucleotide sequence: TGTGCCTGGAACGGGAGGGCCTACGAGCAGTACTTC.

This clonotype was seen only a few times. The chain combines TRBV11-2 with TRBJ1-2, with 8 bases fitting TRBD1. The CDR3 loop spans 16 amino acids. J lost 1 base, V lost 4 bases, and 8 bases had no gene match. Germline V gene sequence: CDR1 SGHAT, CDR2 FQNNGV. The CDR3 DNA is TGTGCCAGCAGCTCCGCCGGGACAGGCCTTAACTATGGCTACACCTTC. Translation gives CASSSAGTGLNYGYTF. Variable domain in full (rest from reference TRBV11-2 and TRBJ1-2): EAGVAQSPRYKIIEKRQSVAFWCNPISGHATLYWYQQILGQGPKLLIQFQNNGVVDDSQLPKDRFSAERLKGVDSTLKIQPAKLEDSAVYLCASSSAGTGLNYGYTFGSGTRLTVV.

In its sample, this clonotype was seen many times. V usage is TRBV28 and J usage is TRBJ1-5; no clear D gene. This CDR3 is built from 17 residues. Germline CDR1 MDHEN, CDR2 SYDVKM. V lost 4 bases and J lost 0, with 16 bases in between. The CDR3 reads CASSYPDGGHSNQPQHF. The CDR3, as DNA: TGTGCCAGCAGTTACCCGGACGGAGGCCATAGCAATCAGCCCCAGCATTTT.

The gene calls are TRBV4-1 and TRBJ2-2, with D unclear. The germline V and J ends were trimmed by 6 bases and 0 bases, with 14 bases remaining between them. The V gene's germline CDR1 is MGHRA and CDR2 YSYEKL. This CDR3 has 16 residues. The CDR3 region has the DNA TGCGCCAGCAGTCTAAGACCCCCCCCGAACACCGGGGAGCTGTTTTTT. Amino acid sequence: CASSLRPPPNTGELFF.